The rows below give T cell receptor beta chains drawn from one sample of a study of blood T cell repertoires in COVID-19. The data were produced by immunoSEQ multiplex PCR, yet TCRdb's version contains in-frame clones alone and is incomplete. Seen here are a few hundred thousand clones, under 90% observed once, and the top ten hold approximately 1.6%. Input material: PBMCs or T cells enriched from blood (not recorded which). These receptors were collected from a man in his forties or fifties who had recovered from COVID-19. The CDR3 runs from the conserved cysteine through the conserved F or W. Each record gives: J gene, V gene, clone size, D gene, CDR3 protein, CDR3 DNA. A D gene is named only where the DNA matches it firmly. Not all rows give a size; the values are once, few, many and, for expanded clones, a class.

J gene: TRBJ1-4; V gene: TRBV27; clone size: .; D gene: TRBD1; CDR3 protein: CASSSFGTGNEKLFF; CDR3 DNA: TGTGCCAGCAGTTCCTTCGGGACAGGAAATGAAAAACTGTTTTTT
J gene: TRBJ1-3; V gene: TRBV4-3; clone size: .; D gene: .; CDR3 protein: CASSQDLSPLNGNTIYF; CDR3 DNA: TGCGCCAGCAGCCAAGATCTATCGCCTTTGAATGGAAACACCATATATTTT
J gene: TRBJ1-5; V gene: TRBV28; clone size: .; D gene: TRBD1; CDR3 protein: CASGYRGPHNQPQHF; CDR3 DNA: TGTGCCAGCGGATACAGGGGACCCCACAATCAGCCCCAGCATTTT
J gene: TRBJ1-1; V gene: TRBV7-8; clone size: .; D gene: TRBD1; CDR3 protein: CASSARTGTYTEAFF; CDR3 DNA: TGTGCCAGCAGCGCCCGGACAGGGACGTACACTGAAGCTTTCTTT
J gene: TRBJ1-2; V gene: TRBV27; clone size: .; D gene: .; CDR3 protein: CASSSDRANYGYTF; CDR3 DNA: TGTGCCAGCAGTTCCGACAGAGCTAACTATGGCTACACCTTC
J gene: TRBJ2-7; V gene: TRBV5-1; clone size: .; D gene: .; CDR3 protein: CASSTRYDEQYF; CDR3 DNA: TGCGCCAGCAGTACGAGGTACGACGAGCAGTACTTC
J gene: TRBJ1-1; V gene: TRBV9; clone size: few; D gene: TRBD1; CDR3 protein: CASSVVATGAGTEAFF; CDR3 DNA: TGTGCCAGCAGCGTAGTCGCGACAGGGGCAGGCACTGAAGCTTTCTTT
J gene: TRBJ2-5; V gene: TRBV27; clone size: many; D gene: TRBD1; CDR3 protein: CASRRQGAGETQYF; CDR3 DNA: TGTGCCAGCAGGCGGCAGGGGGCAGGGGAGACCCAGTACTTC
J gene: TRBJ2-7; V gene: TRBV9; clone size: .; D gene: TRBD1; CDR3 protein: CASSVGDRGIYEQYF; CDR3 DNA: TGTGCCAGCAGCGTAGGAGACAGGGGAATCTACGAGCAGTACTTC
J gene: TRBJ2-7; V gene: TRBV7-2; clone size: .; D gene: .; CDR3 protein: CASSPHMEGPAEQYF; CDR3 DNA: TGTGCCAGCAGCCCGCATATGGAGGGCCCTGCCGAGCAGTACTTC
J gene: TRBJ1-1; V gene: TRBV27; clone size: .; D gene: .; CDR3 protein: CASSSRTPTKAFF; CDR3 DNA: TGTGCCAGCAGTTCCCGGACACCTACTAAAGCTTTCTTT
J gene: TRBJ2-3; V gene: TRBV11-3; clone size: .; D gene: .; CDR3 protein: CASSPGLLTDTQYF; CDR3 DNA: TGTGCCAGCAGCCCGGGACTCCTGACAGATACGCAGTATTTT
J gene: TRBJ1-6; V gene: TRBV6-2/TRBV6-3; clone size: .; D gene: TRBD1; CDR3 protein: CASSYPTGGNRSPLHF; CDR3 DNA: TGTGCCAGCAGTTACCCGACAGGGGGGAATAGATCACCCCTCCACTTT
J gene: TRBJ2-7; V gene: TRBV5-6; clone size: .; D gene: .; CDR3 protein: CASSLATGTYEQYF; CDR3 DNA: TGTGCCAGCAGCTTGGCAACCGGGACCTACGAGCAGTACTTC
J gene: TRBJ1-2; V gene: TRBV5-4; clone size: .; D gene: TRBD1; CDR3 protein: CASSPGGQGYNYGYTF; CDR3 DNA: TGTGCCAGCAGCCCGGGGGGACAGGGATATAACTATGGCTACACCTTC
J gene: TRBJ1-1; V gene: TRBV2; clone size: .; D gene: .; CDR3 protein: CASIFVQVNTEAFF; CDR3 DNA: TGTGCCAGCATCTTTGTCCAGGTGAACACTGAAGCTTTCTTT
J gene: TRBJ2-7; V gene: TRBV7-6; clone size: .; D gene: .; CDR3 protein: CASSFPYRGGEQYF; CDR3 DNA: TGTGCCAGCAGCTTCCCCTACCGGGGAGGCGAGCAGTACTTC
J gene: TRBJ2-6; V gene: TRBV5-8; clone size: .; D gene: .; CDR3 protein: CASSLGGSGANVLTF; CDR3 DNA: TGTGCCAGCAGCCTGGGCGGCTCTGGGGCCAACGTCCTGACTTTC
J gene: TRBJ1-3; V gene: TRBV7-6; clone size: .; D gene: TRBD1; CDR3 protein: CASSFGTGFSGNTIYF; CDR3 DNA: TGTGCCAGCAGCTTCGGGACAGGGTTCTCTGGAAACACCATATATTTT
J gene: TRBJ2-5; V gene: TRBV7-9; clone size: .; D gene: TRBD1; CDR3 protein: CASSKPGQGSMTQYF; CDR3 DNA: TGTGCCAGCAGCAAACCGGGACAGGGATCTATGACCCAGTACTTC
J gene: TRBJ2-6; V gene: TRBV2; clone size: .; D gene: .; CDR3 protein: CASSEEGAGANVLTF; CDR3 DNA: TGTGCCAGCAGTGAAGAGGGAGCTGGGGCCAACGTCCTGACTTTC
J gene: TRBJ1-1; V gene: TRBV21-1; clone size: .; D gene: .; CDR3 protein: CASSRTKGDTEAFF; CDR3 DNA: TGTGCCAGCAGCCGGACCAAGGGGGACACTGAAGCTTTCTTT
J gene: TRBJ1-1; V gene: TRBV6-2/TRBV6-3; clone size: .; D gene: TRBD1; CDR3 protein: CASSSRDRYTEAFF; CDR3 DNA: TGTGCCAGCAGTTCAAGGGACAGATACACTGAAGCTTTCTTT
J gene: TRBJ1-2; V gene: TRBV6-5; clone size: once; D gene: TRBD1; CDR3 protein: CASSRTGGGNYGYTF; CDR3 DNA: TGTGCCAGCAGTAGGACAGGGGGCGGAAACTATGGCTACACCTTC
J gene: TRBJ1-1; V gene: TRBV4-1; clone size: .; D gene: .; CDR3 protein: CASSQDWAGLNTEAFF; CDR3 DNA: TGCGCCAGCAGCCAAGATTGGGCAGGGCTGAACACTGAAGCTTTCTTT
J gene: TRBJ2-1; V gene: TRBV7-2; clone size: .; D gene: TRBD2; CDR3 protein: CASSLGASGGNEQFF; CDR3 DNA: TGTGCCAGCAGCTTAGGGGCTAGCGGGGGGAATGAGCAGTTCTTC
J gene: TRBJ1-6; V gene: TRBV27; clone size: .; D gene: .; CDR3 protein: CASRKDPGDNSPLHF; CDR3 DNA: TGTGCCAGCAGGAAGGACCCGGGAGACAATTCACCCCTCCACTTT
J gene: TRBJ2-7; V gene: TRBV6-5; clone size: few; D gene: TRBD2; CDR3 protein: CASSYSAGEGYEQYF; CDR3 DNA: TGTGCCAGCAGTTACTCAGCGGGAGAGGGATACGAGCAGTACTTC
J gene: TRBJ1-1; V gene: TRBV6-5; clone size: .; D gene: TRBD1; CDR3 protein: CASSQAGTGVDEAFF; CDR3 DNA: TGTGCCAGCAGCCAAGCGGGTACAGGGGTGGATGAAGCTTTCTTT
J gene: TRBJ2-2; V gene: TRBV23-1; clone size: .; D gene: .; CDR3 protein: CASSQRAWAGASNYTNTGELFF; CDR3 DNA: TGCGCCAGCAGTCAAAGGGCCTGGGCGGGGGCCTCAAACTACACGAACACCGGGGAGCTGTTTTTT
J gene: TRBJ1-6; V gene: TRBV7-9; clone size: .; D gene: TRBD1; CDR3 protein: CASSLAGNRGPSPLHF; CDR3 DNA: TGTGCCAGCAGCTTAGCGGGGAACAGGGGGCCTTCACCCCTCCACTTT
J gene: TRBJ2-7; V gene: TRBV18; clone size: .; D gene: .; CDR3 protein: CASSRGEAYEQYF; CDR3 DNA: TGTGCCAGCTCACGCGGGGAGGCCTACGAGCAGTACTTC
J gene: TRBJ2-7; V gene: TRBV6-2/TRBV6-3; clone size: .; D gene: TRBD1; CDR3 protein: CASSYDGTGGWEQYF; CDR3 DNA: TGTGCCAGCAGTTACGACGGGACAGGGGGTTGGGAGCAGTACTTC
J gene: TRBJ1-1; V gene: TRBV7-9; clone size: .; D gene: TRBD1; CDR3 protein: CASSPRDRATGTEAFF; CDR3 DNA: TGTGCCAGCAGCCCCCGGGACAGGGCCACGGGCACTGAAGCTTTCTTT
J gene: TRBJ2-7; V gene: TRBV19; clone size: .; D gene: TRBD1; CDR3 protein: CASSTGQGGEQYF; CDR3 DNA: TGTGCCAGTAGTACAGGACAGGGCGGCGAGCAGTACTTC
J gene: TRBJ2-7; V gene: TRBV2; clone size: .; D gene: .; CDR3 protein: CASSEGQGPLYEQYF; CDR3 DNA: TGTGCCAGCAGTGAAGGACAAGGCCCCCTATACGAGCAGTACTTC
J gene: TRBJ2-5; V gene: TRBV6-4; clone size: .; D gene: TRBD2; CDR3 protein: CASSENLADGQTQYF; CDR3 DNA: TGTGCCAGCAGTGAGAACCTAGCGGACGGGCAGACCCAGTACTTC
J gene: TRBJ1-4; V gene: TRBV14; clone size: .; D gene: .; CDR3 protein: CASSPRHAATNEKLFF; CDR3 DNA: TGTGCCAGCAGCCCCCGACACGCCGCAACTAATGAAAAACTGTTTTTT
J gene: TRBJ2-2; V gene: TRBV19; clone size: .; D gene: TRBD2; CDR3 protein: CASSIGTSGDFANTGELFF; CDR3 DNA: TGTGCCAGTAGTATAGGGACTAGCGGGGACTTCGCGAACACCGGGGAGCTGTTTTTT
J gene: TRBJ1-6; V gene: TRBV28; clone size: .; D gene: TRBD1; CDR3 protein: CASTLYRDRGSPLHF; CDR3 DNA: TGTGCCAGCACTCTCTACCGGGACAGGGGTTCACCCCTCCACTTT
J gene: TRBJ2-5; V gene: TRBV7-2; clone size: .; D gene: TRBD2; CDR3 protein: CASSPQTSGGEETQYF; CDR3 DNA: TGTGCCAGCAGCCCGCAGACTAGCGGGGGGGAAGAGACCCAGTACTTC
J gene: TRBJ2-7; V gene: TRBV30; clone size: .; D gene: TRBD1; CDR3 protein: CAWSPRDRRYEQYF; CDR3 DNA: TGTGCCTGGAGTCCCAGGGACAGGAGGTACGAGCAGTACTTC
J gene: TRBJ2-7; V gene: TRBV6-5; clone size: .; D gene: TRBD1; CDR3 protein: CASTRTGGYEQYF; CDR3 DNA: TGTGCCAGCACTCGGACAGGGGGTTACGAGCAGTACTTC
J gene: TRBJ1-2; V gene: TRBV3-1/TRBV3-2; clone size: .; D gene: TRBD1; CDR3 protein: CASSQVFRDRGHYGYTF; CDR3 DNA: TGTGCCAGCAGCCAAGTCTTCAGGGACAGGGGGCATTATGGCTACACCTTC
J gene: TRBJ2-2; V gene: TRBV11-2; clone size: .; D gene: .; CDR3 protein: CASSLLLANTGELFF; CDR3 DNA: TGTGCCAGCAGCCTGCTACTAGCGAACACCGGGGAGCTGTTTTTT
J gene: TRBJ1-2; V gene: TRBV4-3; clone size: .; D gene: TRBD1; CDR3 protein: CASSQDQGAGGYTF; CDR3 DNA: TGCGCCAGCAGCCAAGACCAGGGGGCAGGGGGCTACACCTTC
J gene: TRBJ1-1; V gene: TRBV19; clone size: .; D gene: .; CDR3 protein: CASSTFLETENTEAFF; CDR3 DNA: TGTGCCAGTAGTACCTTCCTGGAGACAGAGAACACTGAAGCTTTCTTT
J gene: TRBJ1-4; V gene: TRBV6-5; clone size: once; D gene: TRBD1; CDR3 protein: CASSSGQVNEKLFF; CDR3 DNA: TGTGCCAGCAGTTCGGGACAGGTGAATGAAAAACTGTTTTTT
J gene: TRBJ2-5; V gene: TRBV28; clone size: .; D gene: TRBD1; CDR3 protein: CASSRQGSSETQYF; CDR3 DNA: TGTGCCAGCAGTAGACAGGGGAGCTCGGAGACCCAGTACTTC
J gene: TRBJ1-3; V gene: TRBV30; clone size: .; D gene: .; CDR3 protein: CAWSVGGSGNTIYF; CDR3 DNA: TGTGCCTGGAGTGTAGGGGGTTCTGGAAACACCATATATTTT
J gene: TRBJ1-4; V gene: TRBV7-9; clone size: .; D gene: .; CDR3 protein: CASSLAGGGEKLFF; CDR3 DNA: TGTGCCAGCAGCTTAGCGGGCGGGGGCGAAAAACTGTTTTTT
J gene: TRBJ2-3; V gene: TRBV6-2/TRBV6-3; clone size: .; D gene: .; CDR3 protein: CASSPDGGNTDTQYF; CDR3 DNA: TGTGCCAGCAGTCCCGACGGGGGAAACACAGATACGCAGTATTTT
J gene: TRBJ2-6; V gene: TRBV6-5; clone size: .; D gene: .; CDR3 protein: CASSYRRAGANVLTF; CDR3 DNA: TGTGCCAGCAGTTACCGGCGGGCTGGGGCCAACGTCCTGACTTTC
J gene: TRBJ1-3; V gene: TRBV9; clone size: once; D gene: TRBD1; CDR3 protein: CASSADRVLPLAGGNTIYF; CDR3 DNA: TGTGCCAGCAGCGCGGACAGGGTCCTACCTCTTGCTGGTGGAAACACCATATATTTT
J gene: TRBJ2-2; V gene: TRBV28; clone size: .; D gene: .; CDR3 protein: CASRFEGTNTGELFF; CDR3 DNA: TGTGCCAGCAGATTCGAGGGAACGAACACCGGGGAGCTGTTTTTT